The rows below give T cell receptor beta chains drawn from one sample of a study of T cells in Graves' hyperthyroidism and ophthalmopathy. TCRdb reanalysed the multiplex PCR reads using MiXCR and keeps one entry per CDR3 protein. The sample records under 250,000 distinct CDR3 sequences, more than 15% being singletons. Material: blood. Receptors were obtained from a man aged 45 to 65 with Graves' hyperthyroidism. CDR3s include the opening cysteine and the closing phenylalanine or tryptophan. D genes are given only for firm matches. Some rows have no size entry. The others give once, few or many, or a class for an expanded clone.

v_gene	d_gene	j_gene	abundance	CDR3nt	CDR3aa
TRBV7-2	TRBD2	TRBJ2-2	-	TGTGCCAGCAGTTTTAGGACTAGCGGGAGTGGCACCGGGGAGCTGTTTTTT	CASSFRTSGSGTGELFF
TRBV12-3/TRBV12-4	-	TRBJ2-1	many	TGTGCCAGCAGTCCGAGAAGGAGGCCTTACAATGAGCAGTTCTTC	CASSPRRRPYNEQFF
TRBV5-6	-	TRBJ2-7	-	TGTGCCAGCAGCTTTTACTCCACCTACGAGCAGTACTTC	CASSFYSTYEQYF
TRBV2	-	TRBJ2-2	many	TGTGCCAGCAGTGTTGGAGCGGGTGATACCGGGGAGCTGTTTTTT	CASSVGAGDTGELFF
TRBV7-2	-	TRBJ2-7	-	TGTGCCAGCAGTACGGACTATACTTTGGGGCGGTACTTC	CASSTDYTLGRYF
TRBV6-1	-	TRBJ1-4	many	TGTGCCAGCAGCGGCCGGAACTCTAATGAAAAACTGTTTTTT	CASSGRNSNEKLFF
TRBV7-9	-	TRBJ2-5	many	TGTGCCAGCAGCTCCACTTACTCCGAGGAGACCCAGTACTTC	CASSSTYSEETQYF
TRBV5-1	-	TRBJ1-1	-	TGCGCCAGCAGCTCCCGCCCCGGGGGTGGGAACACTGAAGCTTTCTTT	CASSSRPGGGNTEAFF
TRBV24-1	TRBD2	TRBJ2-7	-	TGTGCCACCATACTAGCGGGAGGAACTTGGGGCTACGAGCAGTACTTC	CATILAGGTWGYEQYF
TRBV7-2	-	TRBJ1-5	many	TGTGCCAGCAGCTCGCTAAACCAGCCCCAGCATTTT	CASSSLNQPQHF
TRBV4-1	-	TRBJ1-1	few	TGCGCCAGCAGCCATGGACGGGGGATGAACACTGAAGCTTTCTTT	CASSHGRGMNTEAFF
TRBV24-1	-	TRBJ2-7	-	TGTGCCACCAGTGATGCTGGGGGGCGCTTCGAGCAGTACTTC	CATSDAGGRFEQYF
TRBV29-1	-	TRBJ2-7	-	TGCAGCGTTGAAGTCCCGGGGCTGTCTACCTACGAGCAGTACTTC	CSVEVPGLSTYEQYF
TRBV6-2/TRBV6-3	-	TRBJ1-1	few	TGTGCCAGCAGTCTGGGTATTGTGAACACTGAAGCTTTCTTT	CASSLGIVNTEAFF
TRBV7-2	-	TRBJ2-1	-	TGTGCCTCCTTACGCCTAAATGAGCAGTTCTTC	CASLRLNEQFF
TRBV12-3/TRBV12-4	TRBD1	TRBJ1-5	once	TGTGCCAGCAGCGAACAGGGGAGAAATCAGCCCCAGCATTTT	CASSEQGRNQPQHF
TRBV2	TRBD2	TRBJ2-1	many	TGTGCCAGCAGTGAAATTGGCGGGAGTTCGAATGAGCAGTTCTTC	CASSEIGGSSNEQFF
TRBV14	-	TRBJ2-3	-	TGTGCCAGCAGCCAGGTGACGGGAGATACGCAGTATTTT	CASSQVTGDTQYF
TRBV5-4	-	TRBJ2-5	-	TGTGCCAGCAGCTTGGCTGGGACGGAGATGGGAGAGACCCAGTACTTC	CASSLAGTEMGETQYF
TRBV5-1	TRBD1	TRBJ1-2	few	TGCGCCAGCAGCCTCGGGGGGACAGCTAATCTTAACTATGGCTACACCTTC	CASSLGGTANLNYGYTF